These 21 T cell receptor beta chains share one sample of origin, sequenced in a study of cytomegalovirus exposure and HLA in healthy donors. Primers included in the PCR were 60 Vbeta and 13 Jbeta primers. TCRdb's copy holds only in-frame clones and misses some; the assay was immunoSEQ multiplex PCR. The sample holds about 160,000 clones, around 79% seen once. The sequencing sample was made of PBMCs. The source is a woman aged 35 to 49 in good health and CMV-seropositive.

The CDR3 protein is CASSAGTDSYNEQFF. In nucleotides, the CDR3 is TGTGCCAGCAGCGCGGGGACGGACTCCTACAATGAGCAGTTCTTC. J is TRBJ2-1 and V is TRBV5-4, with D tentatively TRBD2 (6 bases). The CDR3 covers 15 residues. CDR1 is SGHNT and CDR2 is YYREEE in the germline V gene (reference sequence). Trimming removed 4 bases at V and 0 bases at J, with 11 bases between.

The chain recombines TRBV7-2 with TRBJ1-1, with 7 bases lining up with TRBD1. Germline CDR1 is SGHTA and CDR2 is FQGNSA. After removal of 1 base from V and 7 bases from J, the junction contained 3 bases not matched to a gene. The CDR3 is 13 amino acids. Written as DNA, the CDR3 is TGTGCCAGCAGCTTAGTGAGACAGGGTGAAGCTTTCTTT. This translates into CASSLVRQGEAFF. Looking up the rest from reference TRBV7-2 and TRBJ1-1 gives the full variable domain: GAGVSQSPSNKVTEKGKDVELRCDPISGHTALYWYRQSLGQGLEFLIYFQGNSAPDKSGLPSDRFSAERTGGSVSTLTIQRTQQEDSAVYLCASSLVRQGEAFFGQGTRLTVV.

V usage is TRBV18 and J usage is TRBJ1-1, with 9 bases that match TRBD1. Germline CDR1 and CDR2: KGHSH and LQKENI. V trimming: 3 bases; J trimming: 7 bases; junction bases outside the gene matches: 6. This CDR3 is 14 amino acids long. CDR3 in amino acids: CASSPPGQGSEAFF. For the CDR3, the DNA is TGTGCCAGCTCACCTCCGGGACAGGGAAGTGAAGCTTTCTTT.

This chain links TRBV7-2 with TRBJ2-7; D possibly corresponds to TRBD2 (7 bases). Trimming left V 3 bases short and J 7 bases short, with 22 bases between. The CDR3 is 16 residues long. CDR1 and CDR2 from the germline V gene are SGHTA and FQGNSA. The CDR3 sequence: CASSFGVTGRQGEQYF. The CDR3 DNA is TGTGCCAGCAGCTTCGGCGTAACCGGGAGGCAGGGGGAGCAGTACTTC.

The chain joins TRBV28 to TRBJ2-1, with 8 bases that match TRBD1. CDR3 size: 14 residues. Germline lookup yields CDR1 MDHEN and CDR2 SYDVKM. Trimming cost V 8 bases and J 0 bases; bases outside gene matches: 3. In DNA form, the CDR3 reads TGTGCCAGCGTCACAGGGGGCTCCTACAATGAGCAGTTCTTC. This gives the protein CASVTGGSYNEQFF.

The table lists this clone with a few counts. The CDR3, as DNA: TGCAGTGCTGAGGGACAGGGGAACTATGGCTACACCTTC. This encodes CSAEGQGNYGYTF. This chain links TRBV29-1 with TRBJ1-2, with 10 nucleotides matching TRBD1. Germline CDR1 reads SQVTM; CDR2 reads ANQGSEA. The CDR3 length is 13 residues.

The rearrangement uses TRBV6-6 and TRBJ1-1; TRBD1 matches 8 bases. With 6 bases clipped from V and 5 bases from J, the junction kept 8 bases outside the gene matches. Germline CDR1 MNHNY, CDR2 SVGAGI (reference sequence). This CDR3 contains 14 residues. CDR3 sequence reads: CASSPAGGATEAFF. The CDR3 DNA sequence: TGTGCCAGCAGCCCCGCAGGGGGCGCGACTGAAGCTTTCTTT.

The chain links TRBV28 to TRBJ1-2; 10 bases are a match to TRBD1. This CDR3 is 14 amino acids long. Germline trimming cut 5 bases from V and 6 bases from J; bases unmatched to any gene: 6. Germline CDR1 is MDHEN and CDR2 is SYDVKM. The CDR3 region has the DNA TGTGCCAGCAGTGGACCGGGACAGGGGAATGGCTACACCTTC. Amino acid sequence: CASSGPGQGNGYTF.

V gene TRBV18 combines with J gene TRBJ1-4, with a tentative D call TRBD1 (6 bases). Germline values: CDR1 KGHSH, CDR2 LQKENI. V dropped 6 bases and J dropped 3 bases, with 17 bases sitting between them. The CDR3 sequence is 16 residues long. The CDR3: CASSPISGAANEKLFF. The CDR3 DNA reads TGTGCCAGCTCCCCCATCTCAGGGGCGGCTAATGAAAAACTGTTTTTT.

The chain carries TRBV10-3 and TRBJ1-1; no firm D call. Trimming shortened V by 7 bases and J by 3 bases, and 15 bases separated the two germline ends. In germline, CDR1 is ENHRY, CDR2 SYGVKD. CDR3 length equals 14 residues. The CDR3 DNA is TGTGCCATCACCCGAGGAGGCGGACACACTGAAGCTTTCTTT. It yields the protein CAITRGGGHTEAFF.

This chain links TRBV6-1 with TRBJ2-7, with a tentative D call TRBD2 (6 bases). Germline V gene data show CDR1 as MNHNS and CDR2 as SASEGT. The CDR3 length is 19 residues. Between the trimmed V and J ends, which lost 3 bases and 2 bases, there was a span of 26 bases. The CDR3: CASSDPWDPTSYSTYEQYF. The DNA of the CDR3 is TGTGCCAGCAGTGACCCTTGGGACCCTACTAGCTATTCTACCTACGAGCAGTACTTC.

The V and J genes are TRBV6-9 and TRBJ1-4; D is unclear. Germline V CDR1 and CDR2: MNHGY, SVAAGI. The CDR3 consists of 15 residues. The V gene lost 2 bases and the J gene lost 7 bases, with 14 bases spanning the gap. The CDR3 DNA follows: TGTGCCAGCAGTTATCATCCAGAAGAGGTTGAAAAACTGTTTTTT. It codes for CASSYHPEEVEKLFF.

This rearrangement joins TRBV5-8 to TRBJ2-4, with TRBD2 matching over 9 bases. The CDR3 covers 15 residues. With V trimmed by 8 bases and J by 3 bases, 9 bases remained unmatched. Germline lookup yields CDR1 SGHTS and CDR2 YDEGEE. CDR3 residues: CASGKRGVDKNIQYF. The CDR3 DNA follows: TGTGCCAGTGGCAAGCGGGGGGTCGACAAAAACATTCAGTACTTC.

This chain uses TRBV9 with TRBJ1-2; D perhaps matches TRBD1 (6 bases). This CDR3 spans 14 amino acids. V was cut by 0 bases and J by 9 bases, with 15 bases left in between. The V gene's germline CDR1 is SGDLS and CDR2 YYNGEE. CDR3 bases: TGTGCCAGCAGCGTAGGACAGGACCGGAGGAGCTACACCTTC. Translated, it gives CASSVGQDRRSYTF.

This clone showed up just a few times. The chain links TRBV19 to TRBJ1-1; 7 bases are shared with TRBD1. J gave up 10 bases and V 5 bases, and 10 bases lay outside the gene matches. Germline V gene lookup returns CDR1 LNHDA and CDR2 SQIVND (reference sequence). This CDR3 is 13 amino acids long. Here the CDR3 DNA reads TGTGCCAGTAGTCTCGGATTTCAGGGGGGAGCTTTCTTT. Amino acid sequence: CASSLGFQGGAFF.

The chain links TRBV29-1 to TRBJ2-1, with D perhaps matching TRBD1 (6 bases). The CDR3 contains 12 residues. Germline CDR1 is SQVTM and CDR2 is ANQGSEA. Trimming stripped 4 bases from V and 4 bases from J, with 8 bases between. CDR3 coding DNA: TGCAGCGTTGGCCAGGGGTACAATGAGCAGTTCTTC. Its protein product is CSVGQGYNEQFF.

This clone was seen more than once but under ten times. The V and J genes are TRBV7-2 and TRBJ1-1, with TRBD1 identical over 7 bases. There are 12 residues in the CDR3. Per germline, CDR1 SGHTA and CDR2 FQGNSA. The V segment lost 4 bases and the J segment 6 bases; nucleotides outside the gene matches: 2. The chain's CDR3 is CASSYGQAEAFF. CDR3 DNA sequence: TGTGCCAGCAGCTACGGACAGGCTGAAGCTTTCTTT.

The genes are TRBV29-1 and TRBJ2-1; no clear D. With 4 bases removed from V and 4 bases from J, the gap between germline ends came to 11 bases. This CDR3 contains 13 residues. Germline CDR1 is SQVTM and CDR2 is ANQGSEA. CDR3 sequence reads: CSVGSDLYNEQFF. DNA of the CDR3: TGCAGCGTTGGGTCAGATCTTTACAATGAGCAGTTCTTC.

The chain has TRBV7-9 and TRBJ1-1; no clear D gene. The CDR3 length is 13 residues. In germline, CDR1 is SEHNR, CDR2 FQNEAQ (reference sequence). Trimming took off 2 bases at V and 3 bases at J, with 7 bases between the two ends. CDR3 loop: CASSLTPDTEAFF. CDR3 sequence (DNA): TGTGCCAGCAGCTTAACACCTGACACTGAAGCTTTCTTT. The full variable domain, its missing parts supplied by reference TRBV7-9 and TRBJ1-1, is DTGVSQNPRHKITKRGQNVTFRCDPISEHNRLYWYRQTLGQGPEFLTYFQNEAQLEKSRLLSDRFSAERPKGSFSTLEIQRTEQGDSAMYLCASSLTPDTEAFFGQGTRLTVV.

The chain uses TRBV4-1 and TRBJ1-2; D gene ambiguous. V lost 2 bases and J 7 bases, leaving 11 bases between the germline ends. The CDR3 sequence is 13 residues long. The V gene's germline CDR1 is MGHRA and CDR2 YSYEKL. The chain's CDR3 is CASSQSGAAGYTF. CDR3 bases: TGCGCCAGCAGCCAATCGGGTGCCGCTGGCTACACCTTC.

The chain employs TRBV30 and TRBJ1-1; D is possibly TRBD1 (6 bases). The CDR3 is 14 amino acids. V was clipped by 3 bases and J by 0 bases, with 11 bases between them. Germline CDR1 GTSNPN, CDR2 SVGIG (reference sequence). DNA of the CDR3: TGTGCCTGGAGGGACCGGACAGTGAACACTGAAGCTTTCTTT. Its protein product is CAWRDRTVNTEAFF.